These 9 T cell receptor beta chains were all obtained from the same sample, sequenced in a study of CD8 T cells in ankylosing spondylitis. Each CDR3 protein is one row after TCRdb ran MiXCR on the 5' RACE reads. The data contain a few hundred thousand distinct CDR3 sequences, 18% of them singletons. Sequenced sample: blood, either unsorted or a sorted T cell fraction (not recorded which). Source of these receptors: a male donor with ankylosing spondylitis or in good health (not recorded which).

This chain uses TRBV29-1 with TRBJ2-3; D not resolved. The V end was cut by 0 bases, the J end by 0 bases, with 4 bases between. Germline CDR1 reads SQVTM; CDR2 reads ANQGSEA. The CDR3 runs 13 residues. The CDR3 is CSVEEGSTDTQYF. The CDR3 DNA reads TGCAGCGTTGAAGAGGGGAGCACAGATACGCAGTATTTT.

This clonotype was recorded a few times. This chain uses TRBV6-5 with TRBJ2-3; a weak D match, TRBD1 (5 bases). V lost 3 bases to trimming and J lost 2 bases, with 24 bases between them. The CDR3 consists of 19 residues. Germline CDR1 reads MNHEY; CDR2 reads SVGAGI. This chain's CDR3 is CASSYVGFDSTQLTDTQYF. CDR3 sequence (DNA): TGTGCCAGCAGTTATGTGGGGTTTGACAGCACCCAACTCACAGATACGCAGTATTTT.

The CDR3 loop reads CASSLLPSLLEQYF. The CDR3 bases are TGTGCCAGCAGCTTACTCCCCTCCTTGCTGGAGCAGTACTTC. This chain joins TRBV11-2 and TRBJ2-7; D is undetermined. Per the germline V gene, CDR1 is SGHAT and CDR2 is FQNNGV. The CDR3 runs to 14 residues. V lost 2 bases and J 7 bases, leaving 15 bases between the germline ends.

This clonotype appeared a few times. The chain is built from TRBV27 and TRBJ1-2, with D perhaps matching TRBD1 (6 bases). CDR3 length: 16 residues. Germline V gene lookup returns CDR1 MNHEY and CDR2 SMNVEV (reference sequence). V was cut by 0 bases and J by 6 bases, with 17 bases left in between. Written as DNA, the CDR3 is TGTGCCAGCAGTTTATCAGGGGAAGGGGGTTATAATGGCTACACCTTC. This translates into CASSLSGEGGYNGYTF.

This clonotype was recorded once. The chain has TRBV28 and TRBJ2-3; 9 nucleotides line up with TRBD1. Trimming took 6 bases from V and 3 from J; bases not matched to a gene: 4. From germline, CDR1 is MDHEN and CDR2 SYDVKM. The CDR3 extends over 14 amino acids. CDR3 protein: CASRGQGSTDTQYF. In nucleotides, the CDR3 is TGTGCCAGCAGGGGACAGGGCTCAACAGATACGCAGTATTTT.

This rearrangement joins TRBV4-1 to TRBJ2-1; D may be TRBD2 (6 bases). CDR3 length equals 16 residues. Germline V lookup: CDR1 MGHRA, CDR2 YSYEKL. Trimming left V 4 bases short and J 0 bases short, with 13 bases between. CDR3 sequence (DNA): TGCGCCAGCAGCCTAGACCCTAGCGTCTCCTACAATGAGCAGTTCTTC. Translation gives CASSLDPSVSYNEQFF.

The V gene is TRBV5-1, the J gene TRBJ2-3; no firm D call. V was cut by 4 bases and J by 6 bases, with 18 bases left in between. From germline, CDR1 is SGHRS and CDR2 YFSETQ. CDR3 length: 15 residues. The CDR3 DNA follows: TGCGCCAGCAGCGAGTCCCTGCCGAGCGCGGATACGCAGTATTTT. Its translation is CASSESLPSADTQYF.

This clonotype has ten or more counts. The genes are TRBV29-1 and TRBJ2-7; 7 positions match TRBD1. The CDR3 runs to 14 residues. Germline assignment: CDR1 SQVTM and CDR2 ANQGSEA. V was clipped by 6 bases and J by 0 bases; unmatched bases: 8. CDR3 in amino acids: CSVVPTGSSYEQYF. In DNA, the CDR3 is TGCAGCGTAGTCCCGACAGGGTCCTCCTACGAGCAGTACTTC.

Ten or more counts support this clonotype. This CDR3 is CASSLGTGGSYEQYF. The CDR3, as DNA: TGTGCCAGCAGTCTGGGGACAGGGGGCAGCTACGAGCAGTACTTC. The gene calls are TRBV28 and TRBJ2-7; 12 positions match TRBD1. This CDR3 region has 15 residues. Germline V CDR1 and CDR2: MDHEN, SYDVKM. V lost 5 bases, J lost 3 bases, and 5 bases stayed unmatched.